Below are 19 T cell receptor beta chains sequenced from a single sample in a study of memory CD4+ T cells and cytomegalovirus serostatus (dated by TCRdb to about 2019). Libraries were prepared through the immunoSEQ multiplex PCR assay. The clones in this table, taken by TCRdb from immuneACCESS, are in-frame only. Not every clone is retained; where verified, under half of the shortfall comes from an unresolved V gene, and the cause of the rest is unknown. The sample data list fewer than 90,000 clones, and 75% to 85% of these were observed just once. Together, the top ten hold approximately 2.4% of the sample. A FACSAria II was used to sort memory CD4+ T cells, defined as single viable CD3+CD4+CD8-CD45RO+ cells. The sample comprised memory CD4+ T cells from blood. These TCRs come from an adult in good health and CMV-seropositive.

This clone came up a few times. The CDR3 DNA reads as TGTGCCAGCATCGCGGACAGGCGAACGAACTATGGCTACACCTTC. This encodes CASIADRRTNYGYTF. The J gene is TRBJ1-2, the V gene TRBV21-1; TRBD1 is the table's D call and was not checked against the DNA. TRBV21-1 counts as a pseudogene. The CDR3 consists of 15 residues.

Here the CDR3 DNA reads TGTGCCTGGAGTGTATTATCCGACACTGAAGCTTTCTTT. Its translation is CAWSVLSDTEAFF. V and J are TRBV30 and TRBJ1-1; D remains ambiguous. Germline CDR1 and CDR2: GTSNPN and SVGIG (reference sequence). Trimming cost V 0 bases and J 3 bases, with 8 bases left between them. The CDR3 extends over 13 amino acids. Full variable domain (outside the CDR3, taken from reference TRBV30 and TRBJ1-1): SQTIHQWPATLVQPVGSPLSLECTVEGTSNPNLYWYRQAAGRGLQLLFYSVGIGQISSEVPQNLSASRPQDRQFILSSKKLLLSDSGFYLCAWSVLSDTEAFFGQGTRLTVV.

V usage is TRBV19 and J usage is TRBJ2-3; weak D call: TRBD2 (5 bases). Germline lookup yields CDR1 LNHDA and CDR2 SQIVND (reference sequence). The CDR3 length is 14 residues. The ends were cut back, 5 bases at V and 4 bases at J, with 13 bases in the middle. CDR3 bases: TGTGCCAGTAGTGGTGGAGGAGGAGCAGATACGCAGTATTTT. This translates into CASSGGGGADTQYF.

As to this clone: The junction differs from germline at one of its ends, possibly a read error. The V and J genes are TRBV19 and TRBJ1-1; D is uncertain. Germline loops: CDR1 LNHDA, CDR2 SQIVND (reference sequence). The CDR3 totals 14 residues. CDR3 protein: CASSVEILNTEAFF. The DNA of the CDR3 is TGTGCCAGTAGTGTAGAGATTCTGAACACTGAAGCTTTCTTT.

The chain joins TRBV6-6 to TRBJ2-3; D is uncertain. CDR1 and CDR2 from the germline V gene are MNHNY and SVGAGI (reference sequence). Between the trimmed V and J ends, which lost 0 bases and 3 bases, there was a span of 10 bases. This CDR3 region has 15 residues. The CDR3 loop is CASSYSRTDTDTQYF. CDR3 sequence (DNA): TGTGCCAGCAGTTACTCGAGAACAGATACAGATACGCAGTATTTT.

In this sample, this clone is medium-sized (0.01 to 0.1%). This chain joins TRBV5-6 and TRBJ2-3; D not resolved. The CDR3 totals 13 residues. Germline CDR1 reads SGHDT; CDR2 reads YYEEEE. Trimming pared 4 bases from V and 0 bases from J, leaving 6 bases between. CDR3 sequence reads: CASSGYSTDTQYF. The CDR3 DNA follows: TGTGCCAGCAGCGGGTACAGCACAGATACGCAGTATTTT.

DNA of the CDR3: TGTGCCAGCAGGACAGGGGGATACGAGCAGTACTTC. It yields the protein CASRTGGYEQYF. This chain connects TRBV6-1 to TRBJ2-7; 9 bases are a match to TRBD1. V lost 6 bases, J lost 4 bases, and 1 base stayed unmatched. Per the germline V gene, CDR1 is MNHNS and CDR2 is SASEGT. This CDR3 is 12 amino acids long.

The chain couples TRBV5-1 to TRBJ1-2, with D perhaps matching TRBD1 (5 bases). V shed 1 base and J shed 4 bases, with 8 bases lying between them. Germline V gives CDR1 SGHRS, CDR2 YFSETQ. The CDR3 totals 13 residues. CDR3 amino acids: CASSLRDLYGYTF. The CDR3 bases are TGCGCCAGCAGCTTGCGGGACCTCTATGGCTACACCTTC.

This clone was observed a single time. The V gene is TRBV19, the J gene TRBJ2-1; possible D gene TRBD2, 6 bases. The germline V and J ends were trimmed by 2 bases and 0 bases, with 11 bases remaining between them. The length of the CDR3 is 16 residues. Germline CDR1 and CDR2: LNHDA and SQIVND (reference sequence). The CDR3: CASSITGVDSYNEQFF. CDR3 in DNA: TGTGCCAGTAGTATAACGGGGGTAGACTCCTACAATGAGCAGTTCTTC.

This clone was observed once. This chain connects TRBV11-2 to TRBJ2-7; 8 positions agree with TRBD2. Germline CDR1 is SGHAT and CDR2 is FQNNGV. After removal of 2 bases from V and 6 bases from J, the junction contained 6 bases not matched to a gene. The CDR3 is 14 residues long. CDR3 in amino acids: CASSLWSGSGEQYV. The CDR3 DNA is TGTGCCAGCAGCTTATGGAGCGGGAGTGGCGAGCAGTACGTC.

The rearrangement uses TRBV30 and TRBJ2-2, with 12 nucleotides matching TRBD1. The length of the CDR3 is 17 residues. Germline V gene sequence: CDR1 GTSNPN, CDR2 SVGIG (reference sequence). Trimming removed 4 bases from V and 7 bases from J; junction bases left unmatched: 13. DNA of the CDR3: TGTGCCTGGAAGGGGTTTGGGGACAGGGGGCCCGGCGGGGAGCTGTTTTTT. Encoded protein: CAWKGFGDRGPGGELFF.

This clone has only a few counts. In DNA form, the CDR3 reads TGTGCCAGCAGTAGACAGGGGAGGTTTACTGAAGCTTTCTTT. It codes for CASSRQGRFTEAFF. V gene TRBV2 combines with J gene TRBJ1-1; 8 positions agree with TRBD1. CDR1 is SNHLY and CDR2 is FYNNEI in the germline V gene. The CDR3 is 14 residues long. The V and J ends lost 5 bases and 5 bases, in that order; junction bases with no gene match: 7.

This chain uses TRBV2 with TRBJ2-1, with D tentatively TRBD2 (6 bases). V was clipped by 4 bases and J by 7 bases, with 17 bases between them. Germline V gene sequence: CDR1 SNHLY, CDR2 FYNNEI. The CDR3 extends over 15 amino acids. Written as DNA, the CDR3 is TGTGCCAGCAGTGCACGTCTCCTTCGGGGGAATGAGCAGTTCTTC. Amino acid sequence: CASSARLLRGNEQFF.

The V and J genes are TRBV11-2 and TRBJ2-5; TRBD2 aligns across 8 bases. This CDR3 is 15 amino acids long. The germline V gene has CDR1 SGHAT and CDR2 FQNNGV. V was clipped by 2 bases and J by 0 bases; unmatched bases: 2. The CDR3 here is CASSLWRGDQETQYF. For the CDR3, the DNA is TGTGCCAGCAGCTTATGGCGGGGGGACCAAGAGACCCAGTACTTC.

This sequence joins TRBV28 and TRBJ1-4, with 8 positions matching TRBD1. The CDR3 runs to 13 residues. Germline CDR1 reads MDHEN; CDR2 reads SYDVKM. Trimming cost V 4 bases and J 17 bases; bases outside gene matches: 12. The CDR3 bases are TGTGCCAGCAGTTCGTACCTCAGAGGACAGGGTTTTTTT. It encodes CASSSYLRGQGFF.

This chain connects TRBV25-1 to TRBJ2-4, with D possibly matching TRBD1 (6 bases). CDR1 MGHDK and CDR2 SYGVNS come from the germline V gene. The V and J ends lost 5 bases and 7 bases respectively, with 9 bases between them. The CDR3 is 12 residues long. In DNA form, the CDR3 reads TGTGCCAGCAGTAGTCAGGGGAACATTCAGTACTTC. Its translation is CASSSQGNIQYF.

The chain couples TRBV5-4 to TRBJ2-3; 7 nucleotides agree with TRBD2. The ends lost 2 bases at V and 0 bases at J; junction bases unmatched: 3. CDR1 is SGHNT, CDR2 YYREEE, per germline (reference sequence). The CDR3 has 15 residues. CDR3 in DNA: TGTGCCAGCAGCTTTCCCGGGGGGAGCACAGATACGCAGTATTTT. As protein: CASSFPGGSTDTQYF.

The chain links TRBV30 to TRBJ2-5; TRBD2 is a possible D gene (6 bases). The CDR3 length is 13 residues. Between the trimmed V and J ends, which lost 2 bases and 5 bases, there was a span of 12 bases. The germline gives CDR1 GTSNPN, CDR2 SVGIG (reference sequence). CDR3 coding DNA: TGTGCCTGGAGTATAGGGACTCCGGAGACCCAGTACTTC. Protein: CAWSIGTPETQYF.

The chain has TRBV6-1 and TRBJ1-2, with D possibly being TRBD1 (6 bases). This CDR3 comprises 13 residues. Trimming stripped 4 bases from V and 7 bases from J, with 13 bases between. Germline V CDR1 and CDR2: MNHNS, SASEGT. CDR3 in amino acids: CASSAHNRAGYTF. Here the CDR3 DNA reads TGTGCCAGCAGTGCTCACAACAGGGCTGGCTACACCTTC.